This T cell receptor beta chain was obtained from a study of glioma-infiltrating T cells after dendritic cell vaccination. The J segment lost 1 base and the V segment lost 8 bases, leaving 2 bases of the junction unmatched. This CDR3 contains 15 residues. Germline-derived CDR1 and CDR2 are KGHSH and LQKENI. The PCR used 60 V beta and 13 J beta primers. The data were produced by immunoSEQ multiplex PCR, yet TCRdb's version contains in-frame clones alone and is incomplete. The sample includes 93,000 or so clones, roughly 79% of them seen just once. The V and J genes are TRBV18 and TRBJ2-2, with 12 positions matching TRBD2. Sequencing was performed on blood, taken before dendritic cell vaccination. The source is a human donor with glioblastoma. CDR3 region: CASRTSGENTGELFF. CDR3 in DNA: TGTGCCAGCCGGACTAGCGGGGAGAACACCGGGGAGCTGTTTTTT. The complete variable domain, with remaining parts taken from reference TRBV18 and TRBJ2-2, reads NAGVMQNPRHLVRRRGQEARLRCSPMKGHSHVYWYRQLPEEGLKFMVYLQKENIIDESGMPKERFSAEFPKEGPSILRIQQVVRGDSAAYFCASRTSGENTGELFFGEGSRLTVL.